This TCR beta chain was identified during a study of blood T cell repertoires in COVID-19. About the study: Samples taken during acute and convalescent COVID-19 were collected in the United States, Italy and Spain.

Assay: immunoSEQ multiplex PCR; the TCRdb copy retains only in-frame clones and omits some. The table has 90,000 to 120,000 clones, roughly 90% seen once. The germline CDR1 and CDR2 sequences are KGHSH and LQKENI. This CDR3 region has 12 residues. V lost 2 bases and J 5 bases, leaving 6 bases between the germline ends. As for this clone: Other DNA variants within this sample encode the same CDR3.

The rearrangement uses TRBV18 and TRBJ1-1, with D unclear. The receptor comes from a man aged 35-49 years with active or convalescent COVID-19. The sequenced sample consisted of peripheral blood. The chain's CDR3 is CASSPIDTEAFF. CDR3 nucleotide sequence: TGTGCCAGCTCACCAATAGATACTGAAGCTTTCTTT.